These T cell receptor beta chains were read from a single sample in a study of blood T cell repertoires in COVID-19. Produced via immunoSEQ multiplex PCR; TCRdb's table is partial and in-frame only. The top ten clones hold approximately 1.4% of a sample with some 120,000 clones, 88% of them seen once. The material sequenced was peripheral blood. These receptors were taken from a human donor in a cohort sampled during active COVID-19. Both conserved end residues are part of each CDR3. The D gene is left open where the match is weak. A clone size is listed for some rows: how often the clone was seen (once, few, many), or a class if it is expanded.

j_gene,v_gene,abundance,d_gene,CDR3aa,CDR3nt
TRBJ2-1,TRBV5-4,once,TRBD1,CASSLDRGNEQFF,TGTGCCAGCAGCTTAGACAGGGGGAATGAGCAGTTCTTC
TRBJ1-2,TRBV5-4,few,.,CASSFPRSGDYGYTF,TGTGCCAGCAGCTTTCCAAGGAGTGGAGACTATGGCTACACCTTC
TRBJ1-5,TRBV5-6,.,.,CASSLGPQDQPQHF,TGTGCCAGCAGCCTGGGACCGCAGGATCAGCCCCAGCATTTT
TRBJ2-4,TRBV14,few,.,CASSQMPLGPKNIQYF,TGTGCCAGCAGCCAAATGCCACTAGGGCCCAAAAACATTCAGTACTTC
TRBJ1-2,TRBV6-5,.,TRBD1,CASKYQGDNYGYTF,TGTGCCAGCAAGTATCAGGGGGATAACTATGGCTACACCTTC
TRBJ2-7,TRBV6-1,.,TRBD1,CASSDGTGVNEQYF,TGTGCCAGCAGTGACGGGACAGGGGTCAACGAGCAGTACTTC
TRBJ2-1,TRBV12-3/TRBV12-4,.,TRBD1,CASSPQGDEQFF,TGTGCCAGCAGTCCTCAGGGGGATGAGCAGTTCTTC
TRBJ2-1,TRBV19,.,.,CASSTWQSDEQFF,TGTGCCAGTAGTACCTGGCAGTCCGATGAGCAGTTCTTC
TRBJ2-6,TRBV7-9,.,.,CASSTVVLAGANVLTF,TGTGCCAGCAGCACCGTAGTTTTGGCTGGGGCCAACGTCCTGACTTTC
TRBJ2-2,TRBV5-1,.,.,CASQRASGNTGELFF,TGCGCCTCCCAACGGGCCAGCGGGAACACCGGGGAGCTGTTTTTT
TRBJ2-1,TRBV9,.,.,CASSVNTGGAAGGQEQFF,TGTGCCAGCAGCGTAAATACAGGGGGAGCGGCGGGAGGGCAGGAGCAGTTCTTC
TRBJ2-3,TRBV5-4,few,TRBD2,CASSPRPGLAGRDTQYF,TGTGCCAGCAGCCCCCGCCCGGGACTAGCGGGTCGAGATACGCAGTATTTT
TRBJ1-6,TRBV5-1,.,.,CASSSSGVPLHF,TGCGCCAGCAGCTCCTCGGGGGTGCCCCTCCACTTT
TRBJ2-1,TRBV13,.,.,CASSRVAGNEQFF,TGTGCCAGCAGCCGGGTTGCCGGTAATGAGCAGTTCTTC
TRBJ2-3,TRBV4-1,.,TRBD2,CASSQNSGRPTTDTQYF,TGCGCCAGCAGCCAAAATAGCGGGAGGCCCACGACAGATACGCAGTATTTT
TRBJ2-2,TRBV10-1,.,.,CASRVTDTGELFF,TGCGCCAGCAGAGTGACAGACACCGGGGAGCTGTTTTTT
TRBJ2-5,TRBV5-5,.,TRBD2,CASSSLGGLAETQYF,TGTGCCAGCAGCTCGCTGGGGGGACTAGCGGAGACCCAGTACTTC
TRBJ1-5,TRBV2,.,TRBD1,CASRWGTGGGNQPQHF,TGTGCCAGCCGCTGGGGGACAGGGGGAGGGAATCAGCCCCAGCATTTT
TRBJ2-7,TRBV28,.,TRBD2,CASSYPTNSGRSGYEQYF,TGTGCCAGCAGCTATCCAACTAATAGCGGGAGGTCAGGCTACGAGCAGTACTTC
TRBJ1-2,TRBV7-2,few,TRBD1,CASSLFIGRGLGGYTF,TGTGCCAGCAGCTTATTTATAGGCAGGGGGCTTGGTGGCTACACCTTC
TRBJ2-3,TRBV5-1,.,TRBD2,CASSAGLAGGPVGTDTQYF,TGCGCCAGCAGCGCCGGACTAGCGGGAGGGCCGGTGGGCACAGATACGCAGTATTTT
TRBJ2-5,TRBV9,.,TRBD2,CASSAGLAGGIETQYF,TGTGCCAGCAGCGCGGGACTAGCGGGGGGTATAGAGACCCAGTACTTC
TRBJ1-1,TRBV18,.,TRBD1,CASSNRDRGSRTEAFF,TGTGCCAGCTCCAACCGGGACAGGGGTAGTCGCACTGAAGCTTTCTTT
TRBJ1-1,TRBV13,.,.,CASSADGALRAFF,TGTGCCAGCAGCGCCGATGGGGCATTAAGAGCTTTCTTT
TRBJ2-3,TRBV5-1,.,TRBD2,CASSPKPGGPTDTQYF,TGCGCCAGCAGCCCAAAGCCGGGAGGCCCCACAGATACGCAGTATTTT
TRBJ1-1,TRBV29-1,.,TRBD1,CSVEKQGDTEAFF,TGCAGCGTTGAAAAACAGGGGGACACTGAAGCTTTCTTT
TRBJ2-1,TRBV6-4,once,TRBD1,CASSSGTGAYNEQFF,TGTGCCAGCAGTTCCGGGACAGGGGCCTACAATGAGCAGTTCTTC
TRBJ2-5,TRBV29-1,.,TRBD1,CSVEGTELSGGNEETQYF,TGCAGCGTTGAGGGTACCGAACTTTCAGGGGGTAACGAAGAGACCCAGTACTTC
TRBJ2-3,TRBV27,.,TRBD1,CASRGTGWGTDTQYF,TGTGCCAGCAGGGGGACAGGGTGGGGCACAGATACGCAGTATTTT
TRBJ1-1,TRBV10-1,.,.,CASSESKRIGGGTEAFF,TGCGCCAGCAGTGAGTCGAAGAGAATTGGAGGTGGAACTGAAGCTTTCTTT
TRBJ2-5,TRBV5-1,.,.,CASSLAGTQKETQYF,TGCGCCAGCAGCTTGGCCGGGACACAGAAAGAGACCCAGTACTTC
TRBJ2-1,TRBV28,.,.,CASRRGGGSSYNEQFF,TGTGCCAGCCGAAGGGGGGGAGGGAGCTCCTACAATGAGCAGTTCTTC
TRBJ2-7,TRBV5-1,.,.,CASSLDAGFYEQYF,TGCGCCAGCAGCTTGGACGCAGGCTTCTACGAGCAGTACTTC
TRBJ1-5,TRBV2,.,TRBD1,CASTLGQGSQPQHF,TGTGCCAGCACCTTGGGACAGGGTAGCCAGCCCCAGCATTTT
TRBJ1-3,TRBV15,.,.,CATSSLFLGMESGNTIYF,TGTGCCACCAGCAGTCTCTTCCTGGGCATGGAATCTGGAAACACCATATATTTT
TRBJ1-5,TRBV6-5,.,.,CASSPLSNQPQHF,TGTGCCAGCAGCCCCCTGAGCAATCAGCCCCAGCATTTT
TRBJ2-1,TRBV19,.,TRBD2,CASSRLAGHEQFF,TGTGCCAGTAGTAGACTAGCGGGTCATGAGCAGTTCTTC
TRBJ1-2,TRBV19,.,.,CASTGAGYGYTF,TGTGCCAGTACTGGGGCAGGGTATGGCTACACCTTC
TRBJ2-7,TRBV29-1,.,TRBD2,CSVVGTSGSWNEQYF,TGCAGCGTTGTTGGGACTAGCGGGAGTTGGAACGAGCAGTACTTC
TRBJ2-5,TRBV24-1,.,.,CATSASQDFQETQYF,TGTGCCACCAGTGCGTCGCAGGACTTCCAAGAGACCCAGTACTTC
TRBJ2-2,TRBV3-1/TRBV3-2,.,TRBD2,CASSHRERGGELFF,TGTGCCAGCAGCCATCGTGAGCGGGGCGGGGAGCTGTTTTTT
TRBJ2-2,TRBV7-6,.,TRBD2,CASASKERGTNTGELFF,TGTGCCAGCGCCTCAAAAGAGCGGGGGACGAACACCGGGGAGCTGTTTTTT
TRBJ1-1,TRBV19,.,TRBD1,CASSGISGQGGTEAFF,TGTGCCAGTAGTGGTATTTCAGGACAGGGAGGAACTGAAGCTTTCTTT
TRBJ2-1,TRBV6-4,.,.,CASSVRRGPYNEQFF,TGTGCCAGCAGTGTGAGGCGGGGGCCCTACAATGAGCAGTTCTTC
TRBJ2-7,TRBV7-9,.,TRBD2,CASRGKYSGSSYEQYF,TGTGCCAGCAGGGGGAAGTACAGCGGGAGCTCCTACGAGCAGTACTTC
TRBJ2-1,TRBV5-4,.,TRBD1,CASSSTGGSYNEQFF,TGTGCCAGCAGCTCTACAGGGGGCTCCTACAATGAGCAGTTCTTC
TRBJ2-1,TRBV28,.,.,CASSFRGSGYNEQFF,TGTGCCAGCAGTTTTCGTGGGAGCGGCTACAATGAGCAGTTCTTC
TRBJ2-4,TRBV2,.,.,CASSEALGGKNIQYF,TGTGCCAGCAGTGAAGCGTTGGGGGGCAAAAACATTCAGTACTTC
TRBJ1-5,TRBV4-1,.,TRBD1,CASSHPTGDPGGNQPQHF,TGCGCCAGCAGTCATCCGACAGGGGACCCGGGTGGCAATCAGCCCCAGCATTTT
TRBJ2-2,TRBV27,.,.,CASSWRGTGELFF,TGTGCCAGCAGTTGGAGGGGCACCGGGGAGCTGTTTTTT
TRBJ1-6,TRBV6-4,.,TRBD1,CASSDSDRGNSPLHF,TGTGCCAGCAGTGACTCAGACAGGGGGAATTCACCCCTCCACTTT